The clone carrying this T cell receptor beta chain is a singleton in its sample. As yet, its antigen is unknown. In germline, CDR1 is SGHTS, CDR2 YDEGEE. The CDR3 loop spans 13 amino acids. The V and J ends lost 3 bases and 3 bases respectively, with 9 bases between them. These data belong to a study of cytomegalovirus exposure and HLA in healthy donors. Study results and caveats: Later work showed greater clonal expansion in HLA-associated TCR beta chains than in equally common others. A later analysis reported that several of the most significant clusters appeared to be linked to common viral pathogens, among them Epstein-Barr virus. Presence/absence analyses rested on an assumption that sequencing depth was roughly uniform across donors.

Both 60 Vbeta primers and 13 Jbeta primers went into the PCR. The data were produced by immunoSEQ multiplex PCR, yet TCRdb's version contains in-frame clones alone and is incomplete. The sample contains over 100,000 clones, about four fifths of which appear only once. The chain joins TRBV5-8 to TRBJ2-5; a weak D match, TRBD2 (5 bases). The source of this sequence is a man aged 25 to 40 in good health and CMV-seronegative. Sequencing was done on a sample of PBMCs. CDR3 amino acids: CASSSRGKETQYF. CDR3 sequence (DNA): TGTGCCAGCAGCTCCCGGGGAAAAGAGACCCAGTACTTC.